The TCR beta chain described here comes from a study of technical replicates of blood from several donors. Assay: immunoSEQ multiplex PCR; the TCRdb copy retains only in-frame clones and omits some. The sample has about 75,000 clones; about 97% are singletons. The V gene lost 3 bases and the J gene lost 6 bases, with 12 bases spanning the gap. CDR1 is ENHRY and CDR2 is SYGVKD in the germline V gene. The CDR3 spans 14 residues. The TCR comes from a human donor in good health. Sequencing was performed on T cells isolated from PBMCs. This chain uses TRBV10-3 with TRBJ1-5; D not resolved. The CDR3 region is CAISESQSGQPQHF. CDR3 nucleotide sequence: TGTGCCATCAGTGAATCGCAGTCAGGTCAGCCCCAGCATTTT.